This T cell receptor beta chain originates from a study of beta chain features in type 1 diabetes. TCRB transcripts that were expressed got sequenced, as all of the isolated RNA had been reverse transcribed. Repertoires were generated with immunoSEQ multiplex PCR, while TCRdb's copy carries only in-frame clones and drops some. The sample has about 320,000 clones; approximately 14% are singletons. Many counts were recorded for this clone. Its antigen remains unknown. Germline V gene sequence: CDR1 GTSNPN, CDR2 SVGIG (reference sequence). The length of the CDR3 is 14 residues. V shed 2 bases and J shed 4 bases, with 11 bases lying between them. Findings and caveats of the study: Equally in patients and controls, shorter templates might have been favored by PCR. A moderate, significant TCRB CDR3 shortening appeared in type 1 diabetes across four CD4+ subsets.

Sorting produced populations that all topped 95% purity. The genes are TRBV30 and TRBJ2-2, with a tentative D call TRBD1 (5 bases). Material for sequencing was central memory CD4+ T cells from blood. The clonotype originates from a man aged 25 to 40 in good health. CDR3 in amino acids: CAWSPKGRTGELFF. The CDR3 DNA reads as TGTGCCTGGAGTCCCAAGGGGCGCACCGGGGAGCTGTTTTTT.